This section outlines one T cell receptor (beta chain) sequence together with its context. The data belong to a study of cytomegalovirus exposure and HLA in healthy donors. V shed 2 bases and J shed 2 bases, with 10 bases lying between them. Germline CDR1 is SGHVS and CDR2 is FQNEAQ. This CDR3 is 15 amino acids long. This PCR relied on a set of 60 Vbeta primers and 13 Jbeta primers. Clones were read by immunoSEQ multiplex PCR, and TCRdb kept only the in-frame ones, dropping some. The sample records roughly 140,000 clones, around 77% being singletons. The source material was PBMCs. The chain links TRBV7-8 to TRBJ2-1, with D unclear. The receptor was derived from a woman in her forties or fifties in good health and CMV-seronegative. In nucleotides, the CDR3 is TGTGCCAGCAGCTTACTTGGCGGAACCTACAATGAGCAGTTCTTC. This sequence encodes CASSLLGGTYNEQFF.